These 17 T cell receptor beta chains share one sample of origin, sequenced in a study of blood T cells in healthy people across ages. A second PCR, run for about 7 to 11 cycles, used a sample-barcoded 5' primer plus a J-beta primer mix. TCRdb re-derived calls from the 5' RACE reads in MiXCR, one entry per CDR3 protein. The sample records about 1.8 million distinct CDR3 sequences, less than 50% being singletons. The material sequenced was blood. The source is a woman aged 40 to 50 in good health.

This chain links TRBV2 with TRBJ2-5, with 8 bases identical to TRBD1. Germline loops: CDR1 SNHLY, CDR2 FYNNEI. Losses at the gene ends were 1 base for V and 5 bases for J; bases not matched to a gene: 6. The CDR3 runs to 15 residues. CDR3 sequence: CASSEEQGARETQYF. The CDR3 region has the DNA TGTGCCAGCAGTGAAGAGCAGGGGGCAAGGGAGACCCAGTACTTC.

V is TRBV11-1 and J is TRBJ1-1, with no clear D. V lost 1 base to trimming and J lost 11 bases, with 8 bases between them. The CDR3 has 11 amino acids. CDR1 is SGHAT, CDR2 FQDESV, per germline (reference sequence). The CDR3 DNA reads as TGTGCCAGCAGCTTAGGCAGTGCGGCTTTCTTT. It specifies CASSLGSAAFF.

In its sample, this clonotype was seen once. The chain uses TRBV11-2 and TRBJ2-3; 7 bases line up with TRBD2. The V gene's germline CDR1 is SGHAT and CDR2 FQNNGV. Trimming at V came to 4 bases and at J to 6 bases, leaving 4 bases not matched to a gene. The CDR3 runs to 13 residues. DNA of the CDR3: TGTGCCAGCAGCTCCCAGACTAGCGATACGCAGTATTTT. It specifies CASSSQTSDTQYF.

The V gene is TRBV7-2, the J gene TRBJ2-5; D is unresolved. Germline V CDR1 and CDR2: SGHTA, FQGNSA. V shed 2 bases and J shed 13 bases, with 32 bases lying between them. This CDR3 has 18 amino acids. The CDR3 sequence is CASSLNIPQTKSSYERYF. CDR3 nucleotide sequence: TGTGCCAGCAGCTTAAACATCCCTCAAACGAAGAGCTCCTACGAGCGGTACTTC.

This clonotype was recorded at least ten times. The genes are TRBV28 and TRBJ1-4; 9 positions agree with TRBD1. Trimming cost V 4 bases and J 3 bases; bases outside gene matches: 12. Germline V lookup: CDR1 MDHEN, CDR2 SYDVKM. The CDR3 length is 18 residues. The CDR3 reads CASSYGPGQGSSNEKLFF. The CDR3 nucleotides are TGTGCCAGCAGTTACGGACCGGGACAGGGATCTTCTAATGAAAAACTGTTTTTT.

The rearrangement links TRBV5-1 to TRBJ2-2; a weak D match, TRBD2 (5 bases). Looked up from germline, CDR1 is SGHRS and CDR2 is YFSETQ. The CDR3 is 16 amino acids. The V gene lost 3 bases and the J gene lost 0 bases, with 12 bases spanning the gap. This chain's CDR3 is CASSSEGRPNTGELFF. The CDR3 DNA reads TGCGCCAGCAGCTCCGAGGGCAGGCCGAACACCGGGGAGCTGTTTTTT.

This clonotype was detected only a few times. The rearrangement uses TRBV20-1 and TRBJ2-4; 12 positions match TRBD1. This CDR3 is built from 16 residues. Germline loops: CDR1 DFQATT, CDR2 SNEGSKA (reference sequence). With V trimmed by 2 bases and J by 6 bases, 8 bases remained unmatched. The CDR3 loop reads CSARPPGQGAGNIQYF. The CDR3 nucleotides read TGCAGTGCTAGACCCCCGGGACAGGGGGCCGGAAACATTCAGTACTTC.

This chain joins TRBV4-1 and TRBJ2-7; 12 bases agree with TRBD2. This CDR3 has 15 residues. Germline CDR1 reads MGHRA; CDR2 reads YSYEKL. After removal of 5 bases from V and 3 bases from J, the junction contained 5 bases not matched to a gene. CDR3 DNA: TGCGCCAGCAGCTTTCGGACTAGCGGGGACTACGAGCAGTACTTC. This encodes CASSFRTSGDYEQYF.

The J gene is TRBJ1-5, the V gene TRBV4-3; D might be TRBD1 (5 bases). With 0 bases removed from V and 2 bases from J, the gap between germline ends came to 11 bases. This CDR3 has 16 amino acids. Germline V CDR1 and CDR2: LGHNA, YSLEER. The CDR3 DNA is TGCGCCAGCAGCCAAGATTTGGGGGGAGGCAATCAGCCCCAGCATTTT. Its protein product is CASSQDLGGGNQPQHF.

The J gene is TRBJ2-7, the V gene TRBV4-3; 7 bases align to TRBD1. From germline, CDR1 is LGHNA and CDR2 YSLEER. V shed 1 base, J shed 4 bases, and the junction held 10 bases outside the gene matches. The CDR3 has 16 amino acids. As DNA, the CDR3 is TGCGCCAGCAGCCAAGGCGATCCGGGACAGATTTACGAGCAGTACTTC. It translates to CASSQGDPGQIYEQYF.

This clonotype was counted once. The chain is built from TRBV5-1 and TRBJ1-1, with D perhaps TRBD1 (5 bases). Germline values: CDR1 SGHRS, CDR2 YFSETQ. The CDR3 has 15 residues. Trimming pared 0 bases from V and 1 base from J, leaving 10 bases between. The CDR3 DNA reads as TGCGCCAGCAGCTTGGTGACAGTAAGGAACACTGAAGCTTTCTTT. Translating it yields CASSLVTVRNTEAFF.

This clonotype occurred a few times. CDR3 DNA sequence: TGTGCCACCCAAGGGGGCCACTTTGCCAAAAACATTCAGTACTTC. This codes for CATQGGHFAKNIQYF. The chain employs TRBV28 and TRBJ2-4, with 7 bases fitting TRBD1. V trimming: 10 bases; J trimming: 1 base; junction bases outside the gene matches: 10. From germline, CDR1 is MDHEN and CDR2 SYDVKM. The CDR3 contains 15 residues.

Note on this clonotype: This may be a read error: a much more frequent sequence differs by one nucleotide. The CDR3 is CASSKGGVQETQFF. Written as DNA, the CDR3 is TGTGCCAGCAGCAAAGGGGGGGTCCAAGAGACCCAGTTCTTC. The rearrangement links TRBV12-3 or TRBV12-4 to TRBJ2-1, with TRBD2 as a possible D gene (7 bases). V lost 6 bases to trimming and J lost 13 bases, with 22 bases between them. The CDR3 covers 14 residues.

Notes on this clonotype: One end of the junction is discordant with germline, which a read error may explain. The V call is TRBV20-1, the J call TRBJ1-1, with D maybe TRBD1 (6 bases). This CDR3 contains 16 residues. Per the germline V gene, CDR1 is DFQATT and CDR2 is SNEGSKA (reference sequence). The CDR3 here is CRAIQGNRELNTEAFF. As DNA, the CDR3 is TGCAGGGCTATACAGGGCAATCGTGAACTGAACACTGAAGCTTTCTTT.

V gene TRBV15 combines with J gene TRBJ2-5; D unclear. The V and J ends lost 0 bases and 5 bases respectively, with 7 bases between them. The CDR3 runs 13 residues. CDR1 is LNHNV and CDR2 is YYDKDF in the germline V gene (reference sequence). CDR3 in amino acids: CATSRDFRETQYF. In DNA, the CDR3 is TGTGCCACCAGCAGAGATTTTAGGGAGACCCAGTACTTC.

The chain is built from TRBV7-3 and TRBJ2-3, with TRBD2 matching 9 bases. CDR3 length equals 16 residues. Germline assignment: CDR1 SGHTA and CDR2 FQGTGA. V was pared by 2 bases and J by 3 bases, with 6 bases of the junction left unmatched. The CDR3: CASSLGGGGVTDTQYF. Here the CDR3 DNA reads TGTGCCAGCAGCTTAGGTGGCGGGGGGGTGACAGATACGCAGTATTTT.

This clonotype appeared a single time. The chain employs TRBV6-1 and TRBJ1-5; D is undetermined. V lost 2 bases, J lost 7 bases, and 9 bases lay in between. This CDR3 spans 13 amino acids. Per germline, CDR1 MNHNS and CDR2 SASEGT. The CDR3: CASSESWKQPQHF. For the CDR3, the DNA is TGTGCCAGCAGTGAAAGTTGGAAGCAGCCCCAGCATTTT.